This T cell receptor (beta chain) emerged from a study of blood T cell repertoires in COVID-19. In the study overall: Acute and convalescent COVID-19 samples came from the United States, Italy and Spain. T cells, B-cell-depleted T cells, or PBMCs supplied cDNA or gDNA.

Repertoires were generated with immunoSEQ multiplex PCR, while TCRdb's copy carries only in-frame clones and drops some. This table holds a few hundred thousand clones, about 88% found once. Trimming removed 6 bases from V and 6 bases from J; junction bases left unmatched: 8. Germline CDR1 and CDR2: MNHEY and SVGEGT. The CDR3 has 13 amino acids. J is TRBJ2-7 and V is TRBV6-2 or TRBV6-3, with 7 bases that match TRBD1. The specimen was PBMCs or T cells enriched from blood (not recorded which). This receptor was taken from a woman between 50 and 59 years old who had been exposed to COVID-19. CDR3 amino acids: CASSPRQGAEQYF. The CDR3 DNA follows: TGTGCCAGCAGCCCGCGACAGGGAGCCGAGCAGTACTTC.